This entry lists 20 T cell receptor beta chains sequenced from one sample in a study of identical twins. TCRdb analysed the 5' RACE reads with MiXCR anew, one entry per CDR3 protein. The sample shows roughly 720,000 distinct CDR3 sequences, about 20% of them seen only once. The data also belong to a second study, concerning T cells expressing NK-cell markers.

Sequencing was performed on PBMCs. Source of these receptors: a woman aged 18-29 years in good health.

The chain links TRBV15 to TRBJ2-4; unclear D gene. There are 13 residues in the CDR3. V was clipped by 5 bases and J by 0 bases, with 5 bases between them. The V gene's germline CDR1 is LNHNV and CDR2 YYDKDF (reference sequence). Here the CDR3 DNA reads TGTGCCACCAGCCACTCAGCCAAAAACATTCAGTACTTC. It yields the protein CATSHSAKNIQYF.

This clonotype has just a few counts. One end of the junction does not line up with germline, which may come from a read error. The chain carries TRBV29-1 and TRBJ1-1; possibly TRBD1 for D (6 bases). CDR3 length: 12 residues. CDR1 SQVTM and CDR2 ANQGSEA come from the germline V gene. This CDR3 is CSVAGVNAEAFF. The CDR3 DNA follows: TGCAGCGTTGCAGGGGTGAACGCTGAAGCTTTCTTT.

This clonotype turned up a few times. CDR3 nucleotides: TGTGCCAGCAGAAGTTATGTAGGGGCGAGAACCGGGGAGCTGTTTTTT. Protein: CASRSYVGARTGELFF. This chain uses TRBV21-1 with TRBJ2-2. TRBV21-1 is flagged as a pseudogene. This CDR3 region has 16 residues.

This clonotype was observed a handful of times. The genes are TRBV6-1 and TRBJ2-5; no clear D gene. The CDR3 runs 15 residues. The ends were cut back, 4 bases at V and 2 bases at J, with 14 bases in the middle. Germline-derived CDR1 and CDR2 are MNHNS and SASEGT. The CDR3 DNA reads as TGTGCCAGCAGTGGGGTCGCAAACATTCAAGAGACCCAGTACTTC. It translates to CASSGVANIQETQYF.

V usage is TRBV7-2 and J usage is TRBJ2-1; D is possibly TRBD2 (5 bases). V was trimmed by 5 bases and J by 7 bases, leaving 18 bases between them. Germline assignment: CDR1 SGHTA and CDR2 FQGNSA. This CDR3 has 15 residues. The CDR3 loop is CASSVDWIPGNEQFF. In DNA form, the CDR3 reads TGTGCCAGCAGCGTGGACTGGATACCTGGGAATGAGCAGTTCTTC.

V is TRBV30 and J is TRBJ2-5; TRBD2 agrees at 7 bases. The CDR3 extends over 13 amino acids. V trimming: 6 bases; J trimming: 1 base; junction bases outside the gene matches: 5. Germline V gene data show CDR1 as GTSNPN and CDR2 as SVGIG (reference sequence). CDR3 nucleotides: TGTGCCTGTTCGACTAGCATCCAAGAGACCCAGTACTTC. This gives the protein CACSTSIQETQYF.

This clonotype has just a few counts. This chain uses TRBV9 with TRBJ2-2; no clear D gene. V shed 4 bases and J shed 2 bases, with 15 bases lying between them. In germline, CDR1 is SGDLS, CDR2 YYNGEE. There are 16 residues in the CDR3. Here the CDR3 DNA reads TGTGCCAGCAGCCAATCAAGGAACAGCAACACCGGGGAGCTGTTTTTT. It is translated as CASSQSRNSNTGELFF.

This clonotype was counted only a few times. In nucleotides, the CDR3 is TGCGCCAGCAGCCACAGAAGACTAGCGGGAGGGAATGAGCAGTTCTTC. Its protein product is CASSHRRLAGGNEQFF. The chain has TRBV4-1 and TRBJ2-1; 14 bases line up with TRBD2. The V and J ends lost 3 bases and 7 bases, in that order; junction bases with no gene match: 5. CDR1 and CDR2 from the germline V gene are MGHRA and YSYEKL. The CDR3 contains 16 residues.

The DNA of the CDR3 is TGTGCCAGCAGCCCCACCACAGGTGATGGCTACACCTTC. Translated: CASSPTTGDGYTF. The chain couples TRBV7-2 to TRBJ1-2, with D perhaps matching TRBD1 (5 bases). CDR3 length equals 13 residues. The V end was cut by 5 bases, the J end by 6 bases, with 13 bases between. From germline, CDR1 is SGHTA and CDR2 FQGNSA. Based on the CDR3 plus reference TRBV7-2 and TRBJ1-2, the full variable domain is GAGVSQSPSNKVTEKGKDVELRCDPISGHTALYWYRQSLGQGLEFLIYFQGNSAPDKSGLPSDRFSAERTGGSVSTLTIQRTQQEDSAVYLCASSPTTGDGYTFGSGTRLTVV.

This clonotype was recorded a few times. The chain joins TRBV15 to TRBJ2-7; D is unclear. Trimming shortened V by 0 bases and J by 4 bases, and 7 bases separated the two germline ends. Germline CDR1 is LNHNV and CDR2 is YYDKDF (reference sequence). There are 13 residues in the CDR3. The CDR3 here is CATSRDSIYEQYF. The CDR3 nucleotides are TGTGCCACCAGCAGAGATTCAATTTACGAGCAGTACTTC.

This chain links TRBV27 with TRBJ2-1; 12 bases are shared with TRBD2. CDR3 length: 16 residues. Germline assignment: CDR1 MNHEY and CDR2 SMNVEV (reference sequence). The V gene end was trimmed by 1 base and the J gene end by 8 bases; junction bases not matched to a gene: 6. CDR3 bases: TGTGCCAGCAGTTTATGGGGGACTAGCGGGTCTTATGAGCAGTTCTTC. It specifies CASSLWGTSGSYEQFF.

The rearrangement joins TRBV29-1 to TRBJ2-7; D tentatively fits TRBD1 or TRBD2 (5 bases each). Trimming removed 8 bases at V and 4 bases at J, with 12 bases between. Per germline, CDR1 SQVTM and CDR2 ANQGSEA. The CDR3 consists of 11 residues. CDR3 sequence reads: CSSRDEYEQYF. The CDR3 nucleotides read TGCAGCTCCAGGGACGAGTACGAGCAGTACTTC.

This sequence joins TRBV12-3 or TRBV12-4 and TRBJ2-3; D unresolved. V was cut by 4 bases and J by 0 bases, with 17 bases left in between. The CDR3 totals 17 residues. In DNA form, the CDR3 reads TGTGCCAGCAGTTCTCCCAGCCGGGCCTCTAGCACAGATACGCAGTATTTT. The encoded protein is CASSSPSRASSTDTQYF.

This clonotype showed up just a few times. The gene calls are TRBV12-3 or TRBV12-4 and TRBJ1-6; 12 bases map to TRBD1. Trimming took 6 bases from V and 8 from J; bases not matched to a gene: 2. The CDR3 consists of 14 residues. CDR3 region: CASRGQGAYSPLHF. CDR3 DNA: TGTGCCAGCAGGGGACAGGGGGCTTATTCACCCCTCCACTTT.

The chain couples TRBV3-1 to TRBJ2-7; D tentatively reads TRBD1 or TRBD2 (5 bases each). This CDR3 has 16 amino acids. With 3 bases removed from V and 5 bases from J, the gap between germline ends came to 20 bases. Germline CDR1 and CDR2: LGHDT and YNNKEL (reference sequence). The CDR3 DNA follows: TGTGCCAGCAGCCACAAGCCGGGACCGACGAGGGACGAGCAGTACTTC. Translation gives CASSHKPGPTRDEQYF.

Only a few counts were recorded for this clonotype. The chain couples TRBV7-2 to TRBJ2-3; possible D gene TRBD2, 6 bases. CDR3 length: 16 amino acids. V lost 5 bases and J lost 3, with 18 bases in between. Germline V gene sequence: CDR1 SGHTA, CDR2 FQGNSA. CDR3 in amino acids: CASSRRATGETDTQYF. In DNA form, the CDR3 reads TGTGCCAGCAGCCGCCGAGCTACGGGAGAGACAGATACGCAGTATTTT.

The chain joins TRBV4-3 to TRBJ1-1, with a possible D match to TRBD1 (6 bases). Germline V CDR1 and CDR2: LGHNA, YSLEER. CDR3 length: 15 residues. V lost 1 base to trimming and J lost 7 bases, with 16 bases between them. CDR3 DNA: TGCGCCAGCAGCCAAGGAAGAACAGGGCAATTTGAAGCTTTCTTT. It specifies CASSQGRTGQFEAFF.

The V call is TRBV6-2 or TRBV6-3, the J call TRBJ2-7; D assignment may be TRBD1 or TRBD2 (5 bases each). CDR1 is MNHEY and CDR2 is SVGEGT in the germline V gene. The CDR3 consists of 21 residues. V was shortened by 6 bases and J by 2 bases, with 35 bases between the two germline ends. The CDR3: CASSPKPESGSRTFLPYEQYF. The CDR3 nucleotides are TGTGCCAGCAGCCCAAAACCCGAATCGGGGAGTAGGACATTCTTACCCTACGAGCAGTACTTC.

V is TRBV7-9 and J is TRBJ2-3; D is uncertain. The CDR3 is 13 residues long. Per germline, CDR1 SEHNR and CDR2 FQNEAQ (reference sequence). The V end was cut by 1 base, the J end by 2 bases, with 4 bases between. The CDR3 loop is CASSLVDTDTQYF. The CDR3, as DNA: TGTGCCAGCAGCTTAGTGGACACAGATACGCAGTATTTT.

This clonotype turned up a few times. The chain couples TRBV12-3 or TRBV12-4 to TRBJ1-1, with a tentative D call TRBD1 (6 bases). CDR3 size: 16 residues. Trimming took 2 bases from V and 6 from J, leaving 19 bases between them. This chain's CDR3 is CASSLRGARGRAEAFF. CDR3 nucleotide sequence: TGTGCCAGCAGTTTAAGGGGGGCGCGGGGTCGTGCTGAAGCTTTCTTT.